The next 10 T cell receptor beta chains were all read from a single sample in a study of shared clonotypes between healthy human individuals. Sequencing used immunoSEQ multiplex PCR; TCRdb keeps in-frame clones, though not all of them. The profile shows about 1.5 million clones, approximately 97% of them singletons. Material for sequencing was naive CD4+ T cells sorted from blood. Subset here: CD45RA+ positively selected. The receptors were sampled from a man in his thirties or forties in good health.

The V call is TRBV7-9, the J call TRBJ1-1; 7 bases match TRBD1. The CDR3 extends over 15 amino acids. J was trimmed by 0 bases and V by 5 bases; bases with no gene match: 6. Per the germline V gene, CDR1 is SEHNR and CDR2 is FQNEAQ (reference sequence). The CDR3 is CASSHRDSLNTEAFF. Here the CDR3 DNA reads TGTGCCAGCAGCCACCGGGACAGCTTGAACACTGAAGCTTTCTTT.

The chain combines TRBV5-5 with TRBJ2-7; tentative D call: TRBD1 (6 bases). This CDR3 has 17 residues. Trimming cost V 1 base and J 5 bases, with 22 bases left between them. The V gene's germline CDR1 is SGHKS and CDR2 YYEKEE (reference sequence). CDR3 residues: CASSLRNLGQGNHEQYF. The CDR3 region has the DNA TGTGCCAGCAGCTTGCGAAACCTGGGGCAGGGGAATCACGAGCAGTACTTC.

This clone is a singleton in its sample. The CDR3 nucleotides read TGCGCCAGCAGCCCCCGAGAGCGGGGTTCCAACGAGCAGTACTTC. As protein: CASSPRERGSNEQYF. The V and J genes are TRBV4-1 and TRBJ2-7, with 7 nucleotides matching TRBD2. The CDR3 is 15 residues long. The V and J ends lost 4 bases and 5 bases, in that order; junction bases with no gene match: 11. From germline, CDR1 is MGHRA and CDR2 YSYEKL.

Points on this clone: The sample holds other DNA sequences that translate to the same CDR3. The DNA for the CDR3 is TGTGCCAGCAGCGTAGGTGTCAGGGGGAACACTGAAGCTTTCTTT. It specifies CASSVGVRGNTEAFF. The rearrangement links TRBV9 to TRBJ1-1; TRBD1 might be the D (6 bases). This CDR3 has 15 amino acids. CDR1 is SGDLS and CDR2 is YYNGEE in the germline V gene. The V gene lost 0 bases and the J gene lost 1 base, with 10 bases spanning the gap.

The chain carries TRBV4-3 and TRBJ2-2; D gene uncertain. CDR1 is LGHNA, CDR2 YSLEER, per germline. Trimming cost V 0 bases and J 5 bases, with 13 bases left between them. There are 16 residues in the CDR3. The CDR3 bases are TGCGCCAGCAGCCAAGATGGGAACGTGAGGACCGGGGAGCTGTTTTTT. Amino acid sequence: CASSQDGNVRTGELFF.

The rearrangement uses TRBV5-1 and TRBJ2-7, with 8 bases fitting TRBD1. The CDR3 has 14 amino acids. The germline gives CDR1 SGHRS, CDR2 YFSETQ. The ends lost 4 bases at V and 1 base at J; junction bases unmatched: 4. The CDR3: CASSVDRVSYEQYF. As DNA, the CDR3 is TGCGCCAGCAGCGTGGACAGGGTATCCTACGAGCAGTACTTC.

DNA for the CDR3: TGTGCCAGCACTAGCGGGAGGTACCAAGAGACCCAGTACTTC. Protein sequence: CASTSGRYQETQYF. The V call is TRBV7-9, the J call TRBJ2-5; 11 nucleotides match TRBD2. This CDR3 spans 14 amino acids. V was pared by 7 bases and J by 0 bases, with 1 base of the junction left unmatched. CDR1 and CDR2 from the germline V gene are SEHNR and FQNEAQ (reference sequence).

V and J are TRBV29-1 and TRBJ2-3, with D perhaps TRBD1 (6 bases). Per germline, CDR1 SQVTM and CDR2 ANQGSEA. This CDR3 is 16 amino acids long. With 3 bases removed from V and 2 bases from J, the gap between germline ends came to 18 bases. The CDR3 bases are TGCAGCGTTGACTTCGACAGGAATGGCTTCACAGATACGCAGTATTTT. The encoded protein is CSVDFDRNGFTDTQYF.

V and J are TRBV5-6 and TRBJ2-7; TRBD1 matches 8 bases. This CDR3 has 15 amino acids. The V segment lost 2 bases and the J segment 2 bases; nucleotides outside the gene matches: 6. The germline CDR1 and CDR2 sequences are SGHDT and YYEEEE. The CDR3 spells CASSFPRDRTYEQYF. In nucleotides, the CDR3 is TGTGCCAGCAGCTTTCCCCGGGACAGGACCTACGAGCAGTACTTC.

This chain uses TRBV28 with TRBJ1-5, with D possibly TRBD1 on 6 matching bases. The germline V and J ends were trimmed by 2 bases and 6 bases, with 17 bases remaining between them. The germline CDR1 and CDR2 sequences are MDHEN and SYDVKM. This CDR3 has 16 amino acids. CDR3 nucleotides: TGTGCCAGCAGTTTAGCGATCGGGGGGCGAGGTCAGCCCCAGCATTTT. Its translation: CASSLAIGGRGQPQHF.